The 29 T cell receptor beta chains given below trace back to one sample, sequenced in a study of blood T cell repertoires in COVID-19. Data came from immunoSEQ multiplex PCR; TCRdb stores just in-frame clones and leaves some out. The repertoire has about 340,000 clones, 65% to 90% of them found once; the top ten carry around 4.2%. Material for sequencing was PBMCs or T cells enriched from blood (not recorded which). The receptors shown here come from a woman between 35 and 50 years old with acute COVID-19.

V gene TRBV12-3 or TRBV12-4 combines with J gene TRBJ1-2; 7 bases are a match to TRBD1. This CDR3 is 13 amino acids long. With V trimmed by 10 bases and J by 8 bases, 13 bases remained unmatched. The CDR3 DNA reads TGTGCCACCGGTCGTGAGACAGGGAGCGGCTACACCTTC. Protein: CATGRETGSGYTF.

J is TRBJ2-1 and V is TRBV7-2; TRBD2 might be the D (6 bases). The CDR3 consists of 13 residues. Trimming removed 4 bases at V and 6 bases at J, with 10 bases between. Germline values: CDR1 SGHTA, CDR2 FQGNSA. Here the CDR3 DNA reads TGTGCCAGCAGCTCGACTAGATTCAATGAGCAGTTCTTC. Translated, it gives CASSSTRFNEQFF.

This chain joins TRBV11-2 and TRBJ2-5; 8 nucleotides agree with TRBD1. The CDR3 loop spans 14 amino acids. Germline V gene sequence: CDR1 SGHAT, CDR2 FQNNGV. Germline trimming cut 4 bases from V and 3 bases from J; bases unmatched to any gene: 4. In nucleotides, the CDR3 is TGTGCCAGCAGCTCCACGGACAGGGAAGAGACCCAGTACTTC. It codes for CASSSTDREETQYF.

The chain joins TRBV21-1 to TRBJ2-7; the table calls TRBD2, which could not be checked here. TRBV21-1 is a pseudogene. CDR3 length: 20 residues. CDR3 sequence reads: CASSKRKGKRLAGGNYEQYF. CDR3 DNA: TGTGCCAGCAGCAAACGAAAGGGAAAAAGACTAGCGGGAGGGAACTACGAGCAGTACTTC.

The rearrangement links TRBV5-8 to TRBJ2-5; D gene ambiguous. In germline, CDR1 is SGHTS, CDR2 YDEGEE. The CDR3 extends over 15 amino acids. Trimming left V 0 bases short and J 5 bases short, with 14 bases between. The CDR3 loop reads CASSLDPQALETQYF. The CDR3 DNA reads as TGTGCCAGCAGCTTGGACCCACAAGCGCTGGAGACCCAGTACTTC.

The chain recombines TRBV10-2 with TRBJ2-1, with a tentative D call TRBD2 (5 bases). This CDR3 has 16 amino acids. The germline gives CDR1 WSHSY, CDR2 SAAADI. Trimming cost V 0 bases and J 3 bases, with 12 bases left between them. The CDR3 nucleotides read TGCGCCAGCAGTGAGTCCAAGCGGACCAACTACAATGAGCAGTTCTTC. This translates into CASSESKRTNYNEQFF.

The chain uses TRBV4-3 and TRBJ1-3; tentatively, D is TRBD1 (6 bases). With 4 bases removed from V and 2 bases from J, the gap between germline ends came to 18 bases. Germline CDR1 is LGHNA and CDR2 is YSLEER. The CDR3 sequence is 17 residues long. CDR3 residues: CASSRGKATGTGNTIYF. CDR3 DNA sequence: TGCGCCAGCAGCCGCGGAAAGGCAACAGGGACTGGAAACACCATATATTTT.

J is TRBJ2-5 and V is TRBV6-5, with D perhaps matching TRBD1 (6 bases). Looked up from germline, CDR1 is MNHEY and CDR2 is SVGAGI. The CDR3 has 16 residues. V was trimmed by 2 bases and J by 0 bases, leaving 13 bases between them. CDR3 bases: TGTGCCAGCAGTTACCAGGGGATTTTGTACCAAGAGACCCAGTACTTC. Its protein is CASSYQGILYQETQYF.

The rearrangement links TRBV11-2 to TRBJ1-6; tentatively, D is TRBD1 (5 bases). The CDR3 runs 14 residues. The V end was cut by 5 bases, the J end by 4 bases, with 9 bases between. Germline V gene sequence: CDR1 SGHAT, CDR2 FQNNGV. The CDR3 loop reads CASSPAGYNSPLHF. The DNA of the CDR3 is TGTGCCAGCAGCCCAGCAGGGTATAATTCACCCCTCCACTTT.

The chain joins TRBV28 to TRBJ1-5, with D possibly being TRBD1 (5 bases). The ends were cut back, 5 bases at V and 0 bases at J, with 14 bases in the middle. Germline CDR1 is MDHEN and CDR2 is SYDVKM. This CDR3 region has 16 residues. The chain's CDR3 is CASSPGRGYSNQPQHF. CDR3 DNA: TGTGCCAGCAGTCCGGGTAGGGGATATAGCAATCAGCCCCAGCATTTT. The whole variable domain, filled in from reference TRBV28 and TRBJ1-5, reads DVKVTQSSRYLVKRTGEKVFLECVQDMDHENMFWYRQDPGLGLRLIYFSYDVKMKEKGDIPEGYSVSREKKERFSLILESASTNQTSMYLCASSPGRGYSNQPQHFGDGTRLSIL.

The CDR3 DNA follows: TGCAGTGCTAGTCAAGTACTTGGGGGGGAGACCCAGTACTTC. Its translation is CSASQVLGGETQYF. The genes are TRBV20-1 and TRBJ2-5; perhaps TRBD2 as D (6 bases). The CDR3 spans 14 residues. V shed 3 bases and J shed 5 bases, with 16 bases lying between them. Germline V CDR1 and CDR2: DFQATT, SNEGSKA (reference sequence).

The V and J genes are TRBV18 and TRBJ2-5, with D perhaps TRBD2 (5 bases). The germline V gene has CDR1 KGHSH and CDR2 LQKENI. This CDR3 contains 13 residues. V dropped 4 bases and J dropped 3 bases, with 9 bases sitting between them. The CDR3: CASSQEAKETQYF. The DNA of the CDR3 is TGTGCCAGCTCACAGGAGGCTAAAGAGACCCAGTACTTC.

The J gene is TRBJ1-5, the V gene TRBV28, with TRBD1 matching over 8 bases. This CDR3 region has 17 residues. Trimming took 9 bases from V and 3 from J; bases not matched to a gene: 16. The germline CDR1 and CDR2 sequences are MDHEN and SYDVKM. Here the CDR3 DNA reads TGTGCCAGTAGGCCAGCAGGGGGCTCAGGGAACAATCAGCCCCAGCATTTT. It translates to CASRPAGGSGNNQPQHF.

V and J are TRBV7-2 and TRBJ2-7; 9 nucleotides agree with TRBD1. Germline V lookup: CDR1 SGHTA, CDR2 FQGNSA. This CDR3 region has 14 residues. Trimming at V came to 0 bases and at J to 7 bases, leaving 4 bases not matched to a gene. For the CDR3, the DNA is TGTGCCAGCAGCTTAGCCGGGACAGGGTGGGAGCAGTACTTC. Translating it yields CASSLAGTGWEQYF.

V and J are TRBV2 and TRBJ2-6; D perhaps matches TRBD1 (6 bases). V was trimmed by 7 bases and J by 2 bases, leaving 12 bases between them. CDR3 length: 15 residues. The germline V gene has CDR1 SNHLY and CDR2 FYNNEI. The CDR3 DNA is TGTGCCAGCACTCTACCAGGGGCTGGGGCCAACGTCCTGACTTTC. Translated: CASTLPGAGANVLTF.

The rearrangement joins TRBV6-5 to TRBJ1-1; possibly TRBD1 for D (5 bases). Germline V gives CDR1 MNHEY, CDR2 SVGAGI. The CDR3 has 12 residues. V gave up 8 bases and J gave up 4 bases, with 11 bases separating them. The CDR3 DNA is TGTGCCAGCCTATGGGGGGGCACTGAAGCTTTCTTT. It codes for CASLWGGTEAFF.

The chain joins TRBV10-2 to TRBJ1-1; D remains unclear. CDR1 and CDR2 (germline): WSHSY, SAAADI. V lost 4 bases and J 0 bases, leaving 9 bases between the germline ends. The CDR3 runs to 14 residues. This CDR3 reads CASSAYTVNTEAFF. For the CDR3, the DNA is TGCGCCAGCAGTGCCTACACAGTGAACACTGAAGCTTTCTTT.

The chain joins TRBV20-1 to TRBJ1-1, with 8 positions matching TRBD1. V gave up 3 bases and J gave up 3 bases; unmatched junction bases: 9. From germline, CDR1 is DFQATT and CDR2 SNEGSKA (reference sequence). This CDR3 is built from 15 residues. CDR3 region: CSASKTGGWDTEAFF. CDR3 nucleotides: TGCAGTGCTAGTAAAACAGGGGGTTGGGACACTGAAGCTTTCTTT.

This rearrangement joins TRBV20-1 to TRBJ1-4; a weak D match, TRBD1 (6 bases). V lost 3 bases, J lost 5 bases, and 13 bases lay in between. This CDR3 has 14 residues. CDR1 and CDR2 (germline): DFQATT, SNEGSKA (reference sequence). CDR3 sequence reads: CSASRGGLNEKLFF. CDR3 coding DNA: TGCAGTGCTAGTCGAGGGGGACTAAATGAAAAACTGTTTTTT.

The CDR3 sequence: CAISEGARQETQYF. The CDR3 region has the DNA TGTGCCATCAGTGAAGGGGCACGCCAAGAGACCCAGTACTTC. The rearrangement uses TRBV10-3 and TRBJ2-5; D is perhaps TRBD1 (5 bases). V was pared by 3 bases and J by 1 base, with 9 bases between. Looked up from germline, CDR1 is ENHRY and CDR2 is SYGVKD. CDR3 size: 14 residues.

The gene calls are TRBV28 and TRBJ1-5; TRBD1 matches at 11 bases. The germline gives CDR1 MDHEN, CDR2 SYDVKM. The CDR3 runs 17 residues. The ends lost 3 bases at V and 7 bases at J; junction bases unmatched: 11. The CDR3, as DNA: TGTGCCAGCAGTTTTCCGGGACAGGGGGGTACGCGCCAGCCCCAGCATTTT. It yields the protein CASSFPGQGGTRQPQHF. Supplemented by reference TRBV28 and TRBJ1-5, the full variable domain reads DVKVTQSSRYLVKRTGEKVFLECVQDMDHENMFWYRQDPGLGLRLIYFSYDVKMKEKGDIPEGYSVSREKKERFSLILESASTNQTSMYLCASSFPGQGGTRQPQHFGDGTRLSIL.

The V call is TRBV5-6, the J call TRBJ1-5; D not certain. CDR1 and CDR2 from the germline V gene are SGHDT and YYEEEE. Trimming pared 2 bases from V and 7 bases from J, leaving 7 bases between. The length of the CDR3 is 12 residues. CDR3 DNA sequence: TGTGCCAGCAGCTTTGGCGGGCAGCCCCAGCATTTT. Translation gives CASSFGGQPQHF.

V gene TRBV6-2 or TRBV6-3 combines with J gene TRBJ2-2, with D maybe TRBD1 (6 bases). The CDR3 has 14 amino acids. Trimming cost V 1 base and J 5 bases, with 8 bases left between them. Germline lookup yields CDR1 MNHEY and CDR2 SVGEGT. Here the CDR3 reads CASSYYRETGELFF. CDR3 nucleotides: TGTGCCAGCAGTTACTACAGGGAGACCGGGGAGCTGTTTTTT.

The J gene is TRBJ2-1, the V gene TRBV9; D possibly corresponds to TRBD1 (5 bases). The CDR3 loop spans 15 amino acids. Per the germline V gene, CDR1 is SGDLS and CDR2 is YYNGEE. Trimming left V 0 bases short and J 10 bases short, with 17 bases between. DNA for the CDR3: TGTGCCAGCAGCGTAGGGGGCTCAATGAGGCAGGAGCAGTTCTTC. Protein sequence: CASSVGGSMRQEQFF.

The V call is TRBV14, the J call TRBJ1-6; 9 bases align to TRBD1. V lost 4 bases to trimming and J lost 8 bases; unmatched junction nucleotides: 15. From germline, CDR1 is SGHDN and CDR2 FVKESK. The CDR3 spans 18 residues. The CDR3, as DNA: TGTGCCAGCAGCCTCCGAAGACAGACACAGGGGGCGCATTCACCCCTCCACTTT. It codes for CASSLRRQTQGAHSPLHF.

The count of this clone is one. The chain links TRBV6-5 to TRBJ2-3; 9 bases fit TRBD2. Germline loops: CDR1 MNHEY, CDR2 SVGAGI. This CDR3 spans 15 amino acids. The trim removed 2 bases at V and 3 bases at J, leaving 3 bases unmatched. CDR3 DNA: TGTGCCAGCAGTTACGGAAGCGGGGGGACAGATACGCAGTATTTT. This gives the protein CASSYGSGGTDTQYF.

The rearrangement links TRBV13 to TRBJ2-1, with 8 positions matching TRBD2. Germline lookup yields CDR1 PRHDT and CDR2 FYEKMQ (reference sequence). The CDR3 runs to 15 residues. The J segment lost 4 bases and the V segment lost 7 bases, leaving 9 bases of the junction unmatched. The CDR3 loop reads CASTEYRGGYNEQFF. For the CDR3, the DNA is TGTGCCAGCACCGAATACCGGGGGGGTTACAATGAGCAGTTCTTC.

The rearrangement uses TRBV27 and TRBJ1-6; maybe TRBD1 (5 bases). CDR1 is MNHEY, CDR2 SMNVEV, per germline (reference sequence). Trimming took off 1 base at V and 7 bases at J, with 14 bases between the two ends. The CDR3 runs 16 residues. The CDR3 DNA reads TGTGCCAGCAGTTTATTGTCGAGACAGAGCAATTCACCCCTCCACTTT. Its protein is CASSLLSRQSNSPLHF.

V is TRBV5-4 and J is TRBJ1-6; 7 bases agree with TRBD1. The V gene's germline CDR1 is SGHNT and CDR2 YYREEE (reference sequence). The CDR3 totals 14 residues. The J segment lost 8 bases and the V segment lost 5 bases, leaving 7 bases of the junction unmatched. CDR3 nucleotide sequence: TGTGCCAGCAGAGGGGGACAGACTCATTCACCCCTCCACTTT. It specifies CASRGGQTHSPLHF.